This T cell receptor (beta chain) comes out of a study of blood T cell repertoires in COVID-19. Produced via immunoSEQ multiplex PCR; TCRdb's table is partial and in-frame only. Here the sample spans roughly 250,000 clones, approximately 81% being singletons. V was cut by 0 bases and J by 7 bases, with 7 bases left in between. This CDR3 is 13 amino acids long. Germline lookup yields CDR1 SGHNT and CDR2 YENEEA. The source material was peripheral blood. The V and J genes are TRBV11-3 and TRBJ2-1; D ambiguous. The TCR sequence derives from a middle-aged man with acute or convalescent COVID-19. The CDR3 here is CASSLDSRNEQFF. The DNA of the CDR3 is TGTGCCAGCAGCTTAGACAGTCGAAATGAGCAGTTCTTC.